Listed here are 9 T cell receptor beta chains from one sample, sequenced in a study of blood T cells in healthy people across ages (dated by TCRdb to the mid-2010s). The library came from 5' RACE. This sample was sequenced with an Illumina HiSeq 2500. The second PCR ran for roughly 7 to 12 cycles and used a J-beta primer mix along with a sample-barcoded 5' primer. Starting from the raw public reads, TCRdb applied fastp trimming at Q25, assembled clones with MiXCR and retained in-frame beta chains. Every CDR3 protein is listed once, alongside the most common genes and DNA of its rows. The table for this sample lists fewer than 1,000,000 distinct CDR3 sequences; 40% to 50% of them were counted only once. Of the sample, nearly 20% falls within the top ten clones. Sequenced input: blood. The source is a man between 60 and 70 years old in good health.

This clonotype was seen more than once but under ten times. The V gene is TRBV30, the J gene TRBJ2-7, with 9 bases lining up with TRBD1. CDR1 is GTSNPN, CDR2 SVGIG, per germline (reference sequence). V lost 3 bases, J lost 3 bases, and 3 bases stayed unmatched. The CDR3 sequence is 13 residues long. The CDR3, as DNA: TGTGCCTGGAGCTACAGGGGGCTCTACGAGCAGTACTTC. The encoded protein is CAWSYRGLYEQYF.

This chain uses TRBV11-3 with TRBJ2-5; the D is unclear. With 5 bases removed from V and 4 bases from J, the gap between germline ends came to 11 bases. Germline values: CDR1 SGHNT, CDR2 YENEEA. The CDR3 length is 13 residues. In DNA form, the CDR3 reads TGTGCCAGCAGCCCGAACACCCTAGAGACCCAGTACTTC. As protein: CASSPNTLETQYF.

This chain's CDR3 is CASTRGSDNSPLHF. The CDR3 DNA follows: TGTGCCAGCACCCGGGGGTCGGATAATTCACCCCTCCACTTT. The chain carries TRBV12-3 or TRBV12-4 and TRBJ1-6, with TRBD1 as a possible D gene (5 bases). V was cut by 7 bases and J by 5 bases, with 12 bases left in between. This CDR3 is built from 14 residues.

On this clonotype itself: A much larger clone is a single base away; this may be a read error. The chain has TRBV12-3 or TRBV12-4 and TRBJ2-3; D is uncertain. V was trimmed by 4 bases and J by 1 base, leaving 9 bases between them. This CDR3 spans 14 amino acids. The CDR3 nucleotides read TGTGCCAGCAGTTGGATAAAGGGCACAGATACGCAGTATTTT. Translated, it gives CASSWIKGTDTQYF.

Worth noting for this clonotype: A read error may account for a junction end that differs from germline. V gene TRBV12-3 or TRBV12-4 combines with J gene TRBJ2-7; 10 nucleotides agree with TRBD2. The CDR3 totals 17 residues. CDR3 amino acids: CAGSLAGLAGVDNGQYF. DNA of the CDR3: TGTGCCGGCAGTTTAGCGGGCCTAGCGGGGGTAGACAATGGGCAGTACTTC.

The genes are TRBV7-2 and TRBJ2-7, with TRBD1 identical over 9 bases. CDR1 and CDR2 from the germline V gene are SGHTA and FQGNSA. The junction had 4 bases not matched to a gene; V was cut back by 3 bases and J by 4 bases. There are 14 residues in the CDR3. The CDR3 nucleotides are TGTGCCAGCAGCTTCGGGGACAGGGTATACGAGCAGTACTTC. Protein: CASSFGDRVYEQYF.

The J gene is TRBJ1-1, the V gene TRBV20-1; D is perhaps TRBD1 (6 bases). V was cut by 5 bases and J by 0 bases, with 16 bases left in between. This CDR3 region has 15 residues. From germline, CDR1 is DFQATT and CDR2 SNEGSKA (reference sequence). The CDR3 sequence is CSAHESTGLNTEAFF. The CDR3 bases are TGCAGTGCTCACGAGAGCACAGGGTTGAACACTGAAGCTTTCTTT.

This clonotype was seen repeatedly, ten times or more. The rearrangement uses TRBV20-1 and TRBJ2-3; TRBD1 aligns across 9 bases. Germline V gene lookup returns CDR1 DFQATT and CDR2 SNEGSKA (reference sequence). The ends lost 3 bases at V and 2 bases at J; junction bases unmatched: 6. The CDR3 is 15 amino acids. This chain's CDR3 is CSASPTGGFTDTQYF. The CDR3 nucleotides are TGCAGTGCTAGCCCCACAGGGGGCTTCACAGATACGCAGTATTTT.

The CDR3 DNA sequence: TGTGCCAGCGGGGATGTCGAGCAGTACTTC. Translated, it gives CASGDVEQYF. This chain uses TRBV13 with TRBJ2-7; D is uncertain. Per germline, CDR1 PRHDT and CDR2 FYEKMQ (reference sequence). The CDR3 runs to 10 residues. Trimming removed 8 bases from V and 6 bases from J, with 8 bases in between.